The rows below give T cell receptor beta chains drawn from one sample of a study of identifying expanded T cells in peripheral blood. Clones were read by immunoSEQ multiplex PCR, and TCRdb kept only the in-frame ones, dropping some. Of 100,000 to 150,000 clones listed, 75% to 90% were seen once; the top ten hold approximately 3%. Input material: blood. The receptors were gathered from a person aged 18 to 75 in good health. The CDR3 runs from the conserved cysteine through the conserved F or W. A D gene is named only where the DNA matches it firmly. Only part of the rows carry a size: once, few, many, or a class if the clone is expanded.

v_call	j_call	clone_size	cdr3_length	d_call	cdr3_aa	cdr3_nt
TRBV6-5	TRBJ1-2	.	13	.	CASSYSGSNGYTF	TGTGCCAGCAGTTACTCAGGGTCAAATGGCTACACCTTC
TRBV18	TRBJ2-5	.	14	.	CASSPPGQIETQYF	TGTGCCAGCTCACCACCCGGACAGATAGAGACCCAGTACTTC
TRBV6-4	TRBJ1-1	once	15	.	CASSPSPSRITEAFF	TGTGCCAGCAGCCCATCACCGAGCCGGATCACTGAAGCTTTCTTT
TRBV10-2	TRBJ1-1	.	12	.	CASSFPNTEAFF	TGCGCCAGCAGTTTTCCGAACACTGAAGCTTTCTTT
TRBV4-1	TRBJ2-1	.	14	.	CASSQVLLVHEQFF	TGCGCCAGCAGCCAAGTCCTACTAGTTCATGAGCAGTTCTTC
TRBV7-2	TRBJ2-1	.	16	.	CASSLTPGLSYNEQFF	TGTGCCAGCAGCTTAACCCCGGGTCTTAGCTACAATGAGCAGTTCTTC
TRBV5-4	TRBJ1-4	.	14	.	CASSRGGIDEKLFF	TGTGCCAGCAGCCGAGGAGGGATCGACGAAAAACTGTTTTTT
TRBV11-2	TRBJ1-2	.	12	.	CASSSEVIGYTF	TGTGCCAGCAGCTCGGAGGTGATCGGCTACACCTTC
TRBV5-1	TRBJ1-1	.	16	.	CASSYRGAVRDTEAFF	TGCGCCAGCTCGTATAGGGGCGCGGTTCGGGACACTGAAGCTTTCTTT
TRBV6-5	TRBJ1-1	.	14	.	CASSSHRVNTEAFF	TGTGCCAGCAGCTCTCACAGGGTGAACACTGAAGCTTTCTTT
TRBV7-2	TRBJ1-1	.	14	TRBD1	CASSFTGGPAEAFF	TGTGCCAGCAGCTTTACAGGGGGCCCGGCTGAAGCTTTCTTT
TRBV4-3	TRBJ1-4	.	15	.	CASSQERQLNEKLFF	TGCGCCAGCAGCCAAGAGAGACAACTTAATGAAAAACTGTTTTTT
TRBV7-9	TRBJ2-7	many	15	.	CASSLEGARQARQYF	TGTGCCAGCAGCTTAGAAGGGGCCCGACAGGCCCGGCAGTACTTC
TRBV7-6	TRBJ2-5	.	15	.	CASSSYREGAGTQYF	TGTGCCAGCAGCTCGTACAGGGAAGGAGCTGGGACCCAGTACTTC
TRBV5-1	TRBJ1-6	.	15	.	CASSSGQLYNSPLHF	TGCGCCAGCAGCTCCGGACAGCTCTATAATTCACCCCTCCACTTT
TRBV20-1	TRBJ2-7	.	10	.	CSAYNYEQYF	TGCAGTGCTTATAACTACGAGCAGTACTTC
TRBV5-1	TRBJ2-1	.	16	TRBD1	CASSPRTGGTYNEQFF	TGCGCCAGCAGCCCGAGGACAGGGGGTACCTACAATGAGCAGTTCTTC
TRBV27	TRBJ1-2	once	14	TRBD1	CASGRTGANYGYTF	TGTGCCAGCGGGAGGACAGGAGCTAACTATGGCTACACCTTC
TRBV4-3	TRBJ2-3	.	15	TRBD1	CASSAYRGREDTQYF	TGCGCCAGCAGCGCCTACAGGGGAAGAGAAGATACGCAGTATTTT
TRBV19	TRBJ2-1	.	13	.	CASSSGGGWSQFF	TGTGCCAGTAGTTCAGGGGGGGGATGGTCGCAGTTCTTC
TRBV29-1	TRBJ1-2	.	12	.	CSDKGLPDGYTF	TGCAGCGACAAAGGACTGCCAGATGGCTACACCTTC
TRBV14	TRBJ1-2	.	13	TRBD1	CASSDRGSYGYTF	TGTGCCAGCAGCGACAGGGGGTCCTATGGCTACACCTTC
TRBV30	TRBJ1-2	.	13	.	CAWRNRRNYGYTF	TGTGCCTGGAGGAACAGGCGTAACTATGGCTACACCTTC
TRBV7-8	TRBJ2-7	.	15	TRBD2	CASRAERTSGGEQYF	TGTGCCAGCAGAGCCGAGAGGACTAGCGGGGGAGAGCAGTACTTC
TRBV9	TRBJ2-7	.	16	TRBD1	CASSGSRTGSTYEQYF	TGTGCCAGCAGCGGAAGCCGGACAGGGAGCACCTACGAGCAGTACTTC
TRBV6-6	TRBJ2-7	once	14	.	CASSYRQGAYEQYF	TGTGCCAGCAGTTACAGGCAGGGCGCCTACGAGCAGTACTTC
TRBV9	TRBJ2-7	.	14	.	CASSAGSRLHEQYF	TGTGCCAGCAGCGCCGGGTCCCGACTCCACGAGCAGTACTTC
TRBV13	TRBJ2-7	.	14	.	CASSLFLRTYEQYF	TGTGCCAGCAGCTTGTTTCTACGGACCTACGAGCAGTACTTC
TRBV23-1	TRBJ1-3	.	17	.	CPDHPRQSGLSGNTIYF	TGCCCTGATCACCCTAGACAGTCAGGACTCTCTGGAAACACCATATATTTT
TRBV29-1	TRBJ2-1	.	15	TRBD2	CSVEVAGGLHFEQFF	TGCAGCGTTGAAGTTGCGGGGGGGCTTCATTTTGAGCAGTTCTTC
TRBV11-3	TRBJ2-3	.	14	TRBD2	CASSTSGVTDTQYF	TGTGCCAGCAGCACTAGCGGGGTCACAGATACGCAGTATTTT
TRBV6-6	TRBJ1-4	.	15	.	CASSYSGGRAEKLFF	TGTGCCAGCAGTTACTCTGGGGGACGAGCTGAAAAACTGTTTTTT
TRBV29-1	TRBJ1-1	.	13	.	CSVGTGLGTEAFF	TGCAGCGTTGGAACAGGGTTAGGGACTGAAGCTTTCTTT
TRBV30	TRBJ1-2	.	13	TRBD1	CAWSAGTVHGYTF	TGTGCCTGGAGTGCCGGGACAGTTCATGGCTACACCTTC
TRBV4-2	TRBJ2-7	.	16	TRBD2	CASSQAHGGVRHEQYF	TGTGCCAGCAGCCAGGCCCATGGGGGGGTGCGGCACGAGCAGTACTTC
TRBV5-6	TRBJ1-2	.	11	.	CASTVGDGYTF	TGTGCCAGCACCGTGGGGGATGGCTACACCTTC
TRBV5-4	TRBJ2-5	.	16	TRBD2	CASSWVGLAAQETQYF	TGTGCCAGCAGCTGGGTGGGACTAGCGGCGCAAGAGACCCAGTACTTC
TRBV5-5	TRBJ1-5	.	15	TRBD1	CASRLSGQGDQPQHF	TGTGCCAGCAGGTTGTCGGGACAGGGGGATCAGCCCCAGCATTTT
TRBV11-3	TRBJ1-2	.	17	.	CASSSRGGSPTRDGYTF	TGTGCCAGCAGCTCCAGGGGCGGAAGCCCGACCCGAGATGGCTACACCTTC
TRBV14	TRBJ2-7	.	14	.	CASSLRFRFYEQYF	TGTGCCAGCAGCCTGAGATTTAGGTTCTACGAGCAGTACTTC
TRBV5-1	TRBJ1-1	once	14	.	CASSLPTTDTEAFF	TGCGCCAGCAGCTTGCCTACGACAGACACTGAAGCTTTCTTT
TRBV7-9	TRBJ1-1	.	12	.	CASSFQGTEAFF	TGTGCCAGCAGCTTTCAGGGAACTGAAGCTTTCTTT
TRBV7-9	TRBJ2-1	.	13	TRBD2	CAGLSGGNSEQFF	TGTGCCGGTTTAAGCGGGGGTAACAGTGAGCAGTTCTTC
TRBV28	TRBJ2-7	.	11	.	CASSLKYEQYF	TGTGCCAGCAGTTTAAAGTACGAGCAGTACTTC
TRBV19	TRBJ1-1	.	13	.	CASSISVNTEAFF	TGTGCCAGTAGTATCTCAGTGAACACTGAAGCTTTCTTT
TRBV5-6	TRBJ1-4	.	16	.	CASRNRLQGDNEKLFF	TGTGCCAGCAGAAACAGGCTACAGGGAGATAACGAAAAACTGTTTTTT
TRBV27	TRBJ1-1	.	16	.	CASSLSLATMNTEAFF	TGTGCCAGCAGTTTATCGTTGGCCACCATGAACACTGAAGCTTTCTTT
TRBV19	TRBJ1-3	.	18	.	CASSMGGVGRLSGNTIYF	TGTGCCAGTAGTATGGGGGGGGTTGGTCGCCTCTCTGGAAACACCATATATTTT
TRBV27	TRBJ1-1	.	12	.	CASSRVGAEAFF	TGTGCCAGCAGCAGGGTAGGGGCTGAAGCTTTCTTT
TRBV7-8	TRBJ1-1	.	13	.	CASSLGRNTEAFF	TGTGCCAGCAGCTTAGGCAGGAACACTGAAGCTTTCTTT
TRBV18	TRBJ1-3	once	16	.	CASSPIELSSGNTIYF	TGTGCCAGCTCACCGATTGAACTTAGCTCTGGAAACACCATATATTTT
TRBV4-3	TRBJ2-7	.	14	.	CASSQVQGSYEQYF	TGCGCCAGCAGCCAAGTCCAGGGAAGTTACGAGCAGTACTTC
TRBV11-3	TRBJ2-5	.	12	.	CASSSNSETQYF	TGTGCCAGCAGCAGCAACTCGGAGACCCAGTACTTC
TRBV30	TRBJ2-2	.	17	TRBD1	CAWSVRLGQTNTGELFF	TGTGCCTGGAGTGTACGTCTGGGACAGACGAACACCGGGGAGCTGTTTTTT
TRBV18	TRBJ1-1	.	16	.	CASSPGVGNMNTEAFF	TGTGCCAGCTCACCAGGGGTGGGAAACATGAACACTGAAGCTTTCTTT
TRBV4-3	TRBJ2-7	.	16	.	CASSQDDSQSSYEQYF	TGCGCCAGCAGCCAAGATGACAGCCAGAGCTCCTACGAGCAGTACTTC
TRBV11-3	TRBJ1-1	once	12	.	CASSLRDLEAFF	TGTGCCAGCAGCTTAAGGGACCTTGAAGCTTTCTTT
TRBV6-1	TRBJ1-2	.	14	.	CASSEHGRGSGYTF	TGTGCCAGCAGTGAACACGGCAGGGGAAGCGGCTACACCTTC
TRBV6-1	TRBJ1-2	.	14	TRBD1	CASTLTGNRYGYTF	TGTGCCAGCACCCTGACAGGGAATCGATATGGCTACACCTTC